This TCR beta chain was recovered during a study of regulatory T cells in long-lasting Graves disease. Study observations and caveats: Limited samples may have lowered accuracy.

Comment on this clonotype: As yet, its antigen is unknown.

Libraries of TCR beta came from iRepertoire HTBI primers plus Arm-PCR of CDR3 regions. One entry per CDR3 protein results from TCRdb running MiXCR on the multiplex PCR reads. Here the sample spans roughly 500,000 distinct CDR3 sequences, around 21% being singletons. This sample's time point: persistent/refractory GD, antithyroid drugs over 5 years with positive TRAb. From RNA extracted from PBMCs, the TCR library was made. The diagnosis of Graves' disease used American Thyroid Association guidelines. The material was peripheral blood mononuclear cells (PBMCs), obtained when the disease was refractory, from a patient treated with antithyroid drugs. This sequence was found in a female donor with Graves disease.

CDR3 in DNA: TGTGCCAGCACCCTTCAAAACACCGGGGAGCTGTTTTTT. This encodes CASTLQNTGELFF. This chain joins TRBV6-1 and TRBJ2-2; D not certain. Germline CDR1 MNHNS, CDR2 SASEGT. The CDR3 runs to 13 residues. V shed 7 bases and J shed 2 bases, with 8 bases lying between them.